Here is one T cell receptor beta chain with its context. The antigen remains unidentified. The sample originates from a study of monozygotic twins with inflammatory bowel disease. The CDR3 sequence is 15 residues long. From germline, CDR1 is SGHRS and CDR2 YFSETQ. Each donor gave 2.5 ml of peripheral blood. TCRdb re-called the 5' RACE reads, yielding one record per CDR3 amino acid sequence without DNA. The sample totals 400,000 to 500,000 distinct CDR3 sequences; its top ten clones hold 2.4%. Regarding the study as a whole: Since immunosuppressive treatments differed, patient repertoires may have gained added variability. For repertoire similarity, concordant twins did not differ from discordant twins, possibly because power was limited.

V and J are TRBV5-1 and TRBJ1-2; TCRdb returns TRBD1, unconfirmable since there is no DNA. The sequenced sample was blood. This clonotype was sampled from a human donor with ulcerative colitis or Crohn's disease, or a healthy co-twin of an affected twin (not recorded which). The CDR3 sequence is CASSLEAGYIYGYTF.